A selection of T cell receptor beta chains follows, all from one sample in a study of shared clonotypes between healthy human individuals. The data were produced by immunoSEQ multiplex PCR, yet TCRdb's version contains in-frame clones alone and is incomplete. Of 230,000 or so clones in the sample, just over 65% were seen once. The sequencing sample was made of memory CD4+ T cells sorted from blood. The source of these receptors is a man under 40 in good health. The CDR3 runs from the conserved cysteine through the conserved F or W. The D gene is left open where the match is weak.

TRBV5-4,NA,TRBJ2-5,CASSQRGETQYF
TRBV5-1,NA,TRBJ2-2,CASSSQDQTGELFF
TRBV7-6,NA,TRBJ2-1,CASSLPGEAEQFF
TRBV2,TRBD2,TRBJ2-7,CASRFGAGEYEQYF
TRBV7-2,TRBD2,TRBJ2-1,CASSPLGAGASEQFF
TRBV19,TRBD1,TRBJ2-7,CASSPHRDRGNEQYF
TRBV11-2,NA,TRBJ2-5,CASSSGSLVQETQYF
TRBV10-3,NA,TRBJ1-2,CAISPEIANYGYTF
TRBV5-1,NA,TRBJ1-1,CASSLARGRTEAFF
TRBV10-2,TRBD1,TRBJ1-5,CASSESTRGPHQPQHF
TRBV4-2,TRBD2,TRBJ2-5,CASSQEWGGSGQETQYF
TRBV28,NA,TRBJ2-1,CASRQGLWDEQFF
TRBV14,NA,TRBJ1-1,CASSQADSNAFF
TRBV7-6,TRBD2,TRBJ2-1,CASSIRTSPFGNEQFF
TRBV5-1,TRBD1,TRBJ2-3,CASSGGTGGLDTQYF
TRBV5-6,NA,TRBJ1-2,CASSYGTDYGYTF
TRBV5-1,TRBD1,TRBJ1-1,CASSGQGALTEAFF
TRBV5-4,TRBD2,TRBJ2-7,CASSGSAGVYEQYF
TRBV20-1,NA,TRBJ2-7,CSADTQGEQYF
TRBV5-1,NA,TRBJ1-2,CASSPGALDRTNYGYTF
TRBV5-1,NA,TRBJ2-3,CASSSTGTSEDTQYF
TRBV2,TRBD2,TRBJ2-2,CASRAGGSAGELFF
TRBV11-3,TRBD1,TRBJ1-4,CASSLARVRGQGLYSEKLFF
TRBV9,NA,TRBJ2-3,CASSLTRSADTQYF
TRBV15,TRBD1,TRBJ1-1,CATSSGQGARNTEAFF
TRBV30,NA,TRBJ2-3,CAWSGGGTDTQYF
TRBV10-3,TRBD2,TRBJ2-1,CATTRVEAGGGEQFF
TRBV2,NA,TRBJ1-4,CASSDTAWGNEKLFF
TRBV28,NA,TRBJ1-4,CASSPMGRFSEKLFF
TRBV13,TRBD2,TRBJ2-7,CASSPQGGLREQYF
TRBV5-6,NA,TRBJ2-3,CASRTDFRHTQYF
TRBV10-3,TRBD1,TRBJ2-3,CAISGTGGSTDTQYF
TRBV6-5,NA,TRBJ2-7,CASSSTGTFYEQYF
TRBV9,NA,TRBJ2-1,CASSEQNLVSYNEQFF
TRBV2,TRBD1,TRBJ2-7,CATTRDRNYEQYF
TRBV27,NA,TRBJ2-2,CASSLVSSSNTGELFF
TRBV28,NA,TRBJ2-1,CASSLWTPRSYNEQFF
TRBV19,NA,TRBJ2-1,CASSIMYNEQFF
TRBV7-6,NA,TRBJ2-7,CASSSRTTGWEQYF
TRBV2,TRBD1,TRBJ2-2,CASRGNRGFTGELFF
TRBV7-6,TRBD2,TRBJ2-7,CASSLSSGMTYEQYF
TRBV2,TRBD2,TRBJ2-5,CASSQRASGRGRGQETQYF
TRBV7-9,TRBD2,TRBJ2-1,CASTATSGRTSSYNEQFF
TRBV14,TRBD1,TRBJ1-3,CASSLVPDRGVYF
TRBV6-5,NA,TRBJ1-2,CASSRGAPNYGYTF